This T cell receptor (beta chain) was sequenced during a study of technical replicates of blood from a few donors. V lost 6 bases to trimming and J lost 6 bases, with 12 bases between them. The CDR3 covers 12 residues. Germline V gene data show CDR1 as WNHNN and CDR2 as SYGVQD (reference sequence). Some clones are missing from TCRdb's copy, which holds only in-frame ones; the method was immunoSEQ multiplex PCR. In the table there are more than 70,000 clones, around 90% of which are singletons. This TCR derives from a human donor in good health. The sequenced sample was T cells isolated from PBMCs. The rearrangement links TRBV10-1 to TRBJ2-7, with D maybe TRBD2 (5 bases). CDR3 coding DNA: TGCGCCAGCAGCGAGAGAGGGCTCGAGCAGTACTTC. This sequence encodes CASSERGLEQYF.